This T cell receptor beta chain was profiled in a study of blood T cell repertoires in COVID-19. Profiled with immunoSEQ multiplex PCR; TCRdb holds only in-frame clones, not every one. This table holds about 200,000 clones, just over 85% found once. The CDR3 consists of 15 residues. CDR1 and CDR2 (germline): MNHNY, SVGAGI (reference sequence). V was clipped by 6 bases and J by 6 bases; unmatched bases: 12. The TCR sequence derives from an elderly man with acute or convalescent COVID-19. This chain links TRBV6-6 with TRBJ1-1; 8 nucleotides line up with TRBD1. Sequencing was done on a sample of peripheral blood. The CDR3 nucleotides are TGTGCCAGCAGCCGAGGACAGGGACGGATCGCTGAAGCTTTCTTT. Protein sequence: CASSRGQGRIAEAFF.